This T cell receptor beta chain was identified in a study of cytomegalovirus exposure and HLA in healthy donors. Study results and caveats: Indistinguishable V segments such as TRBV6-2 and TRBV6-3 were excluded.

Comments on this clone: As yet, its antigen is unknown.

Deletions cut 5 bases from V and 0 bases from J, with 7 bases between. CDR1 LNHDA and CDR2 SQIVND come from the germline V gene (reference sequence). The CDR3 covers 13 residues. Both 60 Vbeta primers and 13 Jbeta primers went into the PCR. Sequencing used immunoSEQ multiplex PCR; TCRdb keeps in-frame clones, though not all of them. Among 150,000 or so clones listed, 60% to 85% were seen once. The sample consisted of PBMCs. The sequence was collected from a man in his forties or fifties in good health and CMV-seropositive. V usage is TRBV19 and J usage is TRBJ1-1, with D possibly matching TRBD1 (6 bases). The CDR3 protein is CASSGTMNTEAFF. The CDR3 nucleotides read TGTGCCAGTAGTGGGACAATGAACACTGAAGCTTTCTTT.